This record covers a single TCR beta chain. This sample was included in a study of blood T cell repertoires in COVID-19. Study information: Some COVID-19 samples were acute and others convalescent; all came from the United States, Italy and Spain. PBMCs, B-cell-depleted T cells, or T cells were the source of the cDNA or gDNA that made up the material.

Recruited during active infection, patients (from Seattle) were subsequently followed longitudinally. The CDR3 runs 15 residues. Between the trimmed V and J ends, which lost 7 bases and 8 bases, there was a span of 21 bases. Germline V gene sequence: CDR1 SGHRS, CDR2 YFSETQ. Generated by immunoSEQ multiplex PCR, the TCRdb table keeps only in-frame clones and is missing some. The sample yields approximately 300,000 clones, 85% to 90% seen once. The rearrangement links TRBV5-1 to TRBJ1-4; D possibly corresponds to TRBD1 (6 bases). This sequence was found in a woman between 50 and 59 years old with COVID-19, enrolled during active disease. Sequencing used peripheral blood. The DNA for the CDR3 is TGCGCCAGCGCAACGGCGGGCAGGGGAGACGAAAAACTGTTTTTT. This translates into CASATAGRGDEKLFF.